This T cell receptor beta chain stems from a study of blood T cell repertoires in COVID-19. In the study overall: From the United States, Italy and Spain came samples of acute and convalescent COVID-19.

Per the germline V gene, CDR1 is SNHLY and CDR2 is FYNNEI. Trimming cost V 6 bases and J 3 bases; bases outside gene matches: 10. The CDR3 sequence is 15 residues long. Libraries were prepared by immunoSEQ multiplex PCR; TCRdb keeps only in-frame clonotypes and omits some of them. The sample holds about 60,000 clones, 75% to 90% seen once. The genes are TRBV2 and TRBJ2-7; 8 bases are shared with TRBD1. This TCR was sampled from a human donor in a cohort sampled during active COVID-19. The material sequenced was peripheral blood. CDR3 sequence (DNA): TGTGCCAGCAGCGAGGACAGGGACCCTCTCTACGAGCAGTACTTC. Translating it yields CASSEDRDPLYEQYF.